This is a list of T cell receptor beta chains from one sample in a study of Graves' ophthalmopathy and Graves' hyperthyroidism. TCRdb re-called the multiplex PCR reads with MiXCR, one entry per CDR3 protein. The repertoire holds 300,000 to 350,000 distinct CDR3 sequences, roughly 16% seen once, with roughly an eighth in the top ten. The sample comprised peripheral blood. The receptors stem from an adult man with Graves' ophthalmopathy. CDR3s leave out the opening cysteine and the closing phenylalanine or tryptophan.

CDR3,J,V
AWSVRGRKINYGYT,TRBJ1-2,TRBV30
ASRHGTGTGYT,TRBJ1-2,TRBV3-1
SASLRLNQPQH,TRBJ1-5,TRBV20-1
ASSESGLAAEQETQY,TRBJ2-5,TRBV10-1
ASYRTAIKNEQY,TRBJ2-7,TRBV2
ASSGQRYGYT,TRBJ1-2,TRBV6-5
ASSVGQGALGGELF,TRBJ2-2,TRBV7-8
ASSFYETGNEQY,TRBJ2-7,TRBV5-1
AWKRGSSYNSPLH,TRBJ1-6,TRBV30
ASSEAAGRLDQPQH,TRBJ1-5,TRBV11-2
ASSCGAEYTIS,TRBJ1-3,TRBV12-3/TRBV12-4
ASGKGGTYEQY,TRBJ2-7,TRBV5-4
ASSPNDGSYGYT,TRBJ1-2,TRBV6-5
ASSESRGMSIQY,TRBJ2-4,TRBV6-1
ATRGTHTGELF,TRBJ2-2,TRBV24-1
ASSYSLGTGANYGYT,TRBJ1-2,TRBV6-5
ASSPRGTENTEAF,TRBJ1-1,TRBV18
ASDTGTGTFNQPQH,TRBJ1-5,TRBV6-2/TRBV6-3
ASSPDSGGGAQY,TRBJ2-5,TRBV7-2
ATSRVDSSYEQY,TRBJ2-7,TRBV15
ASSLGSIGVETQY,TRBJ2-5,TRBV12-3/TRBV12-4
ASSRGPERQPQH,TRBJ1-5,TRBV6-1
ASTSLASLREAF,TRBJ1-1,TRBV28
ASGGQSSYEQY,TRBJ2-7,TRBV2
ASSLVGTSGTYEQY,TRBJ2-7,TRBV5-1
ASSPGGTSYNSPLH,TRBJ1-6,TRBV28
ATSRDLTRTGNQPQH,TRBJ1-5,TRBV15
ASSRDGHPDSPLH,TRBJ1-6,TRBV7-6
SARGGSDEQY,TRBJ2-7,TRBV20-1
ASSQEWGGTQY,TRBJ2-5,TRBV4-1
ASSLGLGGIGETQY,TRBJ2-5,TRBV12-3/TRBV12-4
ASSNRPSGGLLYTQY,TRBJ2-3,TRBV11-1
ASSPGLHGDEQY,TRBJ2-7,TRBV6-2/TRBV6-3
ASSVTGSEYEQY,TRBJ2-7,TRBV12-3/TRBV12-4
ASGQGGHTEAF,TRBJ1-1,TRBV7-3
ASSEFFVGSGYT,TRBJ1-2,TRBV6-1
ASSQDRSLGTEAF,TRBJ1-1,TRBV4-1
AWKAGRPYGYT,TRBJ1-2,TRBV30
ASSLTGQANTEAF,TRBJ1-1,TRBV27
ASRKNRGWAQETQY,TRBJ2-5,TRBV6-1
ASSELPSWLAGGPEETQY,TRBJ2-5,TRBV6-1
ASSRGMNTEAF,TRBJ1-1,TRBV14
ASSQLSRQETQY,TRBJ2-5,TRBV6-1
SASPRLSNQPQH,TRBJ1-5,TRBV20-1
ASSQLSRPQH,TRBJ1-5,TRBV28
SAQGGIGTEAF,TRBJ1-1,TRBV29-1
ASSDGTSGGYEQY,TRBJ2-7,TRBV6-2/TRBV6-3
ASSYTGTRGEQY,TRBJ2-7,TRBV7-2
AWSVPNGSGEETQY,TRBJ2-5,TRBV30
ASSYGRAQYGYT,TRBJ1-2,TRBV6-6
ASSREQGAPDYGYT,TRBJ1-2,TRBV6-1
ASSQRLGQGNIQY,TRBJ2-4,TRBV4-2
ASKPLGLAGGMAYEQY,TRBJ2-7,TRBV6-2/TRBV6-3